The entry below describes one TCR beta chain. The antigen is undetermined. The protocol was immunoSEQ multiplex PCR, while the TCRdb copy is restricted to in-frame clones and leaves out a portion. The table includes some 31,000 clones, roughly nine tenths detected once. This sample is part of a study of graft-versus-host responses after intestinal transplantation. Study as a whole: Transplantation in recipients was multivisceral, liver-intestinal, or isolated intestinal. All of the recipients had induction that used anti-thymocyte globulin, then tacrolimus and steroids for approximately 3 years. General study results and limits: In recipient marrow, GvH clones were found, and some appeared first in ileum or blood. GvH clone levels peaked in circulation, and this peak was associated with early post-transplant HvG declines.

The receptor was derived from a human patient who received an intestinal transplant, so some T cells may come from the graft donor. The material sequenced was PBMCs, taken approximately 460 days after intestinal transplantation.

This CDR3 is CASSLIPGEETQYF. CDR3 bases: TGTGCCAGCAGTTTAATCCCCGGGGAAGAGACCCAGTACTTC. This sequence joins TRBV27 and TRBJ2-5, with D perhaps TRBD2 (5 bases). Trimming left V 2 bases short and J 3 bases short, with 10 bases between. The germline CDR1 and CDR2 sequences are MNHEY and SMNVEV (reference sequence). This CDR3 has 14 amino acids.